The clone carrying this TCR beta chain was counted between two and nine times. The CDR3 spans 15 residues. In germline, CDR1 is SGHRS, CDR2 YFSETQ. The trim removed 4 bases at V and 4 bases at J, leaving 8 bases unmatched. This record belongs to a study of human T cells and chemical hapten exposure. Source study methods: The number of TCRs in each sample had a median of about 100,000 and spanned roughly 20,000 to 750,000. TCRdb reprocessed the RACE reads via MiXCR and lists one record per CDR3 protein. The V and J calls were determined by TCRdb, not by the authors. Of some 180,000 distinct CDR3 sequences in the sample, 20% to 25% were seen once. Noted time point: patch test 1, 2 weeks after DPC sensitization. Regarding treatment: therapeutic diphenylcyclopropenone sensitization with weekly scalp DPC. Suited to DPC and affected by alopecia, the donors ranged from 18 to 70 years old.

The chain is built from TRBV5-1 and TRBJ1-2, with 9 positions matching TRBD1. The source of this sequence is a woman between 45 and 60 years old with alopecia areata. Some clones in this sample may be carry-over from other donors' samples. This sample comprised whole blood, obtained in connection with sensitization to the hapten diphenylcyclopropenone (DPC). CDR3 in DNA: TGCGCCAGCAGCGATACAGGGGGCGCTAGCTATGGCTACACCTTC. Amino acid sequence: CASSDTGGASYGYTF.